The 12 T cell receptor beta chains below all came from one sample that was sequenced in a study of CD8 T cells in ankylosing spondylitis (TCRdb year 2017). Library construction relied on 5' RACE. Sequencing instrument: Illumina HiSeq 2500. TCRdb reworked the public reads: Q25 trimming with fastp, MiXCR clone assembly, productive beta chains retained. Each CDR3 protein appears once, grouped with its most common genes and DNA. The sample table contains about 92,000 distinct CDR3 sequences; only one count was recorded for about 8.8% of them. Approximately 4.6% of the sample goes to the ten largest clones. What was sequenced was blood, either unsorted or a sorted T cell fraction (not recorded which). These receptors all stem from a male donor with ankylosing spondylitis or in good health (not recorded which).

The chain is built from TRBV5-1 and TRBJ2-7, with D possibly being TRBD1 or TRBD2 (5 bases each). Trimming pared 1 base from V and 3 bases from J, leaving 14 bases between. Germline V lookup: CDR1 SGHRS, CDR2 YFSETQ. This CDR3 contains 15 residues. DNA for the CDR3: TGCGCCAGCAGCTTGTGGGGGAAGTCTCTCTACGAGCAGTACTTC. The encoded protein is CASSLWGKSLYEQYF.

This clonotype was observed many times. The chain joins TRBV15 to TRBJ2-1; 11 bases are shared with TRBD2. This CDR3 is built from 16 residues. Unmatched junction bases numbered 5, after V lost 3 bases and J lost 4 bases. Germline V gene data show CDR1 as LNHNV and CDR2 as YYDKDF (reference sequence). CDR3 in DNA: TGTGCCACCAGCAGCCCGACTAGCGGGGATTACAATGAGCAGTTCTTC. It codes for CATSSPTSGDYNEQFF. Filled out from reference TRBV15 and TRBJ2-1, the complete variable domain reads DAMVIQNPRYQVTQFGKPVTLSCSQTLNHNVMYWYQQKSSQAPKLLFHYYDKDFNNEADTPDNFQSRRPNTSFCFLDIRSPGLGDTAMYLCATSSPTSGDYNEQFFGPGTRLTVL.

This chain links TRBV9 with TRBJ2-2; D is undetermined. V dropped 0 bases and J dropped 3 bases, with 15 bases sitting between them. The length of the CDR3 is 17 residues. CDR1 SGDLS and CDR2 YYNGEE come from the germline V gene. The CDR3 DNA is TGTGCCAGCAGCGTAGAGTTCGGCTTGCGAGACACCGGGGAGCTGTTTTTT. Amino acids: CASSVEFGLRDTGELFF.

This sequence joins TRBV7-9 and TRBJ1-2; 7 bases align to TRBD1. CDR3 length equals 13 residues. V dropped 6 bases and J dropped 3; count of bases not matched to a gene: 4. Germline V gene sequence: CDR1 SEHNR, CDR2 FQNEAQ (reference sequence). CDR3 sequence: CASRATGDYGYTF. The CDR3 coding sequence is TGTGCCAGCAGAGCTACAGGGGACTATGGCTACACCTTC.

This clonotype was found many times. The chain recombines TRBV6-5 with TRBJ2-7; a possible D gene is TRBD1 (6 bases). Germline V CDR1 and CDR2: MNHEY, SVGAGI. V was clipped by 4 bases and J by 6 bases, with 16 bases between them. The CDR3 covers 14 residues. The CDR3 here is CASSFKQGEGEQYF. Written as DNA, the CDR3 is TGTGCCAGCAGTTTCAAACAGGGAGAGGGCGAGCAGTACTTC.

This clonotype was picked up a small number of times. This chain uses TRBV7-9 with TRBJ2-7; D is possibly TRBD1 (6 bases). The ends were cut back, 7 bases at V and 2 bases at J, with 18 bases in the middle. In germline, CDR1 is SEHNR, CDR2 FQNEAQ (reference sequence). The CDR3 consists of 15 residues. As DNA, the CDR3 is TGTGCCAGCACGCTAGGGGGAAGGGACCCCTACGAGCAGTACTTC. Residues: CASTLGGRDPYEQYF.

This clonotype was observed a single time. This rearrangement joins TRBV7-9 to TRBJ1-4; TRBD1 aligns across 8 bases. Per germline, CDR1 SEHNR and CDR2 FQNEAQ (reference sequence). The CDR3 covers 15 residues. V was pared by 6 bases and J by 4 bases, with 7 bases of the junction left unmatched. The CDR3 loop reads CASSPGQGSNEKLFF. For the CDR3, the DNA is TGTGCCAGCAGTCCCGGACAGGGAAGTAATGAAAAACTGTTTTTT.

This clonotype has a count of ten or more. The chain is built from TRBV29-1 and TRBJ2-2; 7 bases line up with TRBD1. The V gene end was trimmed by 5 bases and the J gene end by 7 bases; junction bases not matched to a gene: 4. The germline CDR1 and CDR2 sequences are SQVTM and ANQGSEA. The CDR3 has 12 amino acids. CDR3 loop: CSVQGVGGELFF. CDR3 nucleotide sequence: TGCAGCGTTCAGGGGGTCGGCGGGGAGCTGTTTTTT.

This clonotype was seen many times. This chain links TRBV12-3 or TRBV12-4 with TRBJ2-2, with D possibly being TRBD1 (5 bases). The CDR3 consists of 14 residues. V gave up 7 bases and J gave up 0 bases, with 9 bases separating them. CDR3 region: CASKGPTNTGELFF. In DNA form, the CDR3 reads TGTGCCAGCAAGGGGCCTACGAACACCGGGGAGCTGTTTTTT.

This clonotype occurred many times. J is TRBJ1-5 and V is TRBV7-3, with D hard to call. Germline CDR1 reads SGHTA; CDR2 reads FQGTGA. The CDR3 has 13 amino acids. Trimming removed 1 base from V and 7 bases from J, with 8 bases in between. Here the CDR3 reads CASSLNAGQPQHF. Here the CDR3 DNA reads TGTGCCAGCAGCTTAAATGCGGGGCAGCCCCAGCATTTT.

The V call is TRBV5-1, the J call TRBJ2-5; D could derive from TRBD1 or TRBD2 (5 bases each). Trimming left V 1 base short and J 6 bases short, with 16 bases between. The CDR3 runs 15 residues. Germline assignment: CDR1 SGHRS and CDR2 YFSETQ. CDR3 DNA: TGCGCCAGCAGCTTGTTGCAGGGAGAACGGAAGACCCAGTACTTC. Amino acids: CASSLLQGERKTQYF.

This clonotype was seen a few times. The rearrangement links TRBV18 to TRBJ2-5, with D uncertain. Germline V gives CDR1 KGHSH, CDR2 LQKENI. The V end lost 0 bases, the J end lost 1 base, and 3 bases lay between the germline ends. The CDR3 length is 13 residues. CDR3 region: CASSPPGQETQYF. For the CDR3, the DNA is TGTGCCAGCTCACCACCGGGCCAAGAGACCCAGTACTTC.